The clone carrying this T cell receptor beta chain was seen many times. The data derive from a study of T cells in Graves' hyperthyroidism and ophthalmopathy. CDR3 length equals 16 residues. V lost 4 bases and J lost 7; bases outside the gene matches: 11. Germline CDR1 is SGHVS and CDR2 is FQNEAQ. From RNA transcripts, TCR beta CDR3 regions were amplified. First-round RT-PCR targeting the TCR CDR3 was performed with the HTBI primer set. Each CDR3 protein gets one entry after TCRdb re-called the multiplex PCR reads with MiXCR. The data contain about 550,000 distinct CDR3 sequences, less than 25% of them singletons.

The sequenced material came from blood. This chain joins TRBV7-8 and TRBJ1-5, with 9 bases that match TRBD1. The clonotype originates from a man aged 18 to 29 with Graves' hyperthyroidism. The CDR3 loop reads CASSSGSGTGNQPQHF. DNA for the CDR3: TGTGCCAGCAGCTCAGGCTCCGGGACAGGGAACCAGCCCCAGCATTTT.